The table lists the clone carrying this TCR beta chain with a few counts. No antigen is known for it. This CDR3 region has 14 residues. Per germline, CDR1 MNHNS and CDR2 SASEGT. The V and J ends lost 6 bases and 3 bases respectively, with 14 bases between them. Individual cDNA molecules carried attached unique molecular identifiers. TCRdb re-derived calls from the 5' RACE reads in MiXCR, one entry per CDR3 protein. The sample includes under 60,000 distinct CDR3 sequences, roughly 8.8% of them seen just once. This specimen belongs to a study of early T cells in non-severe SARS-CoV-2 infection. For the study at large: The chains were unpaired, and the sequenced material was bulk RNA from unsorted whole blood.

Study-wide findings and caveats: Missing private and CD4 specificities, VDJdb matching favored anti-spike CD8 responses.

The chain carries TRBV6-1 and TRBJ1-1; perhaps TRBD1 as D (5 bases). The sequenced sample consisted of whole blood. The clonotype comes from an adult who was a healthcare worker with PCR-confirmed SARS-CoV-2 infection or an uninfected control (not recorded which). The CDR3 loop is CASRGARRDTEAFF. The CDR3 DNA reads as TGTGCCAGCAGGGGAGCACGCAGGGACACTGAAGCTTTCTTT.